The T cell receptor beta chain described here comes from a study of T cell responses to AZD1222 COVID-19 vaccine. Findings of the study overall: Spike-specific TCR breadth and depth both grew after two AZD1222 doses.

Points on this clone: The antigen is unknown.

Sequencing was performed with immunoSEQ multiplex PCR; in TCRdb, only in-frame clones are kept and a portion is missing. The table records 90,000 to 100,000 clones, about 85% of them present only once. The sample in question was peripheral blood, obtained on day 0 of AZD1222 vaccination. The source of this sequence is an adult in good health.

The chain's CDR3 is CACSWDREYNSPLHF. In nucleotides, the CDR3 is TGTGCCTGCTCCTGGGACAGGGAATATAATTCACCCCTCCACTTT. The gene calls are TRBV6-6 and TRBJ1-6, with TRBD1 matching 9 bases. With V trimmed by 11 bases and J by 4 bases, 9 bases remained unmatched. Germline-derived CDR1 and CDR2 are MNHNY and SVGAGI (reference sequence). The CDR3 totals 15 residues.